Listed here are 30 T cell receptor beta chains from one sample, sequenced in a study of cytomegalovirus exposure and HLA in healthy donors. PCR was performed using 60 Vbeta and 13 Jbeta primers. TCRdb keeps only in-frame clones here, not all; method: immunoSEQ multiplex PCR. There are around 110,000 clones in the sample; roughly 70% occur only once, and around 2.6% lies in the top ten. Sequences were obtained from PBMCs. The source is a male donor in good health and CMV-seropositive.

The V call is TRBV21-1, the J call TRBJ2-7; the D call of TRBD1 is as the table states it, not checked on the DNA. TRBV21-1 is assigned pseudogene status. The CDR3 has 18 amino acids. DNA for the CDR3: TGTGCCAGCAGCTCAGGGACCCTCGGGGGACAGGGGGAAAACGAGCAGTACTTC. Its translation is CASSSGTLGGQGENEQYF.

The chain links TRBV9 to TRBJ1-3; no definite D call. The CDR3 runs to 15 residues. V lost 0 bases, J lost 1 base, and 8 bases lay in between. Germline assignment: CDR1 SGDLS and CDR2 YYNGEE. This CDR3 is CASSVAGLSGNTIYF. DNA of the CDR3: TGTGCCAGCAGCGTAGCAGGACTTTCTGGAAACACCATATATTTT.

The gene calls are TRBV6-1 and TRBJ2-5, with D maybe TRBD2 (6 bases). Germline CDR1 reads MNHNS; CDR2 reads SASEGT. CDR3 length equals 14 residues. Trimming removed 2 bases at V and 6 bases at J, with 13 bases between. This CDR3 reads CASSEKGGVQTQYF. In DNA form, the CDR3 reads TGTGCCAGCAGTGAAAAGGGAGGCGTCCAGACCCAGTACTTC.

This rearrangement joins TRBV14 to TRBJ2-7; 12 nucleotides line up with TRBD1. The ends lost 4 bases at V and 5 bases at J; junction bases unmatched: 9. Germline V gene sequence: CDR1 SGHDN, CDR2 FVKESK. The CDR3 runs 16 residues. CDR3 in amino acids: CASSRYRGQGANEQYF. Here the CDR3 DNA reads TGTGCCAGCAGCCGATACCGGGGACAGGGGGCTAACGAGCAGTACTTC.

The chain recombines TRBV6-6 with TRBJ1-4, with 9 bases identical to TRBD1. The CDR3 covers 16 residues. V trimming: 6 bases; J trimming: 0 bases; junction bases outside the gene matches: 5. Germline assignment: CDR1 MNHNY and CDR2 SVGAGI (reference sequence). The CDR3 DNA sequence: TGTGCCAGCAGGAGGGACAGGGCGGCAACTAATGAAAAACTGTTTTTT. The encoded protein is CASRRDRAATNEKLFF.

This chain uses TRBV5-1 with TRBJ2-5; TRBD1 agrees at 7 bases. Germline CDR1 is SGHRS and CDR2 is YFSETQ. The V and J ends lost 3 bases and 3 bases, in that order; junction bases with no gene match: 8. This CDR3 region has 15 residues. The CDR3 loop reads CASSSAPGGEETQYF. The DNA for the CDR3 is TGCGCCAGCAGCTCTGCGCCAGGGGGTGAAGAGACCCAGTACTTC. Combining the CDR3 with reference TRBV5-1 and TRBJ2-5 gives the whole variable domain KAGVTQTPRYLIKTRGQQVTLSCSPISGHRSVSWYQQTPGQGLQFLFEYFSETQRNKGNFPGRFSGRQFSNSRSEMNVSTLELGDSALYLCASSSAPGGEETQYFGPGTRLLVL.

The chain is built from TRBV18 and TRBJ2-3, with D possibly being TRBD2 (7 bases). The CDR3 has 17 amino acids. CDR1 and CDR2 from the germline V gene are KGHSH and LQKENI. Trimming stripped 1 base from V and 0 bases from J, with 14 bases between. CDR3 in DNA: TGTGCCAGCTCACCACGGTCCGGGGGGCCAAGCACAGATACGCAGTATTTT. It translates to CASSPRSGGPSTDTQYF.

The rearrangement links TRBV6-5 to TRBJ1-2; no clear D. Germline V gene data show CDR1 as MNHEY and CDR2 as SVGAGI. The CDR3 has 14 residues. The germline V and J ends were trimmed by 0 bases and 8 bases, with 13 bases remaining between them. DNA of the CDR3: TGTGCCAGCAGTTACTCCGGCGGGGAAAGAGGCTACACCTTC. It specifies CASSYSGGERGYTF.

This clone was seen more than once but under ten times. The rearrangement joins TRBV7-9 to TRBJ1-1, with 8 bases identical to TRBD1. The CDR3 runs to 15 residues. Trimming cost V 5 bases and J 1 base; bases outside gene matches: 6. In germline, CDR1 is SEHNR, CDR2 FQNEAQ (reference sequence). This chain's CDR3 is CASSNVGTGNTEAFF. CDR3 bases: TGTGCCAGCAGCAACGTCGGGACAGGGAACACTGAAGCTTTCTTT. Based on the CDR3 plus reference TRBV7-9 and TRBJ1-1, the full variable domain is DTGVSQNPRHKITKRGQNVTFRCDPISEHNRLYWYRQTLGQGPEFLTYFQNEAQLEKSRLLSDRFSAERPKGSFSTLEIQRTEQGDSAMYLCASSNVGTGNTEAFFGQGTRLTVV.

The rearrangement links TRBV7-8 to TRBJ1-1; D is ambiguous. Germline CDR1 and CDR2: SGHVS and FQNEAQ. This CDR3 comprises 13 residues. Trimming cost V 1 base and J 1 base, with 4 bases left between them. This CDR3 reads CASSLVRNTEAFF. The CDR3 DNA reads as TGTGCCAGCAGCTTAGTCAGGAACACTGAAGCTTTCTTT.

The chain is built from TRBV4-3 and TRBJ2-3, with D maybe TRBD2 (6 bases). The germline V gene has CDR1 LGHNA and CDR2 YSLEER. V was pared by 4 bases and J by 5 bases, with 19 bases between. The CDR3 is made up of 16 amino acids. The CDR3 DNA follows: TGCGCCAGCAGCCTGGGCGGGACCCGGGGTGGAGATACGCAGTATTTT. Residues: CASSLGGTRGGDTQYF.

The V gene is TRBV5-6, the J gene TRBJ1-2; a weak D match, TRBD1 (5 bases). This CDR3 spans 13 amino acids. V lost 4 bases, J lost 4 bases, and 11 bases lay in between. In germline, CDR1 is SGHDT, CDR2 YYEEEE. Here the CDR3 reads CASSIDSLYGYTF. For the CDR3, the DNA is TGTGCCAGCAGCATCGACAGCCTCTATGGCTACACCTTC.

This rearrangement joins TRBV7-2 to TRBJ2-5, with 10 bases matching TRBD1. CDR1 and CDR2 (germline): SGHTA, FQGNSA. V shed 3 bases, J shed 1 base, and the junction held 5 bases outside the gene matches. The CDR3 has 16 amino acids. CDR3 coding DNA: TGTGCCAGCAGCTTGGACAGGGGGAATGTCCAAGAGACCCAGTACTTC. Protein: CASSLDRGNVQETQYF.

The chain couples TRBV29-1 to TRBJ2-2; D unclear. The V gene lost 5 bases and the J gene lost 4 bases, with 8 bases spanning the gap. Germline CDR1 and CDR2: SQVTM and ANQGSEA. The CDR3 extends over 12 amino acids. As DNA, the CDR3 is TGCAGCGTTCAAACTGGCACCGGGGAGCTGTTTTTT. Translated, it gives CSVQTGTGELFF.

This chain joins TRBV7-2 and TRBJ1-5; D perhaps matches TRBD1 (6 bases). Germline CDR1 reads SGHTA; CDR2 reads FQGNSA. CDR3 size: 15 residues. The V end lost 6 bases, the J end lost 5 bases, and 17 bases lay between the germline ends. CDR3 DNA: TGTGCCAGCAGGCGGGGGCCCGATAAGGATCAGCCCCAGCATTTT. Translating gives CASRRGPDKDQPQHF.

In DNA, the CDR3 is TGTGCCAGCAGTTTCTTAGACCAAGAGACCCAGTACTTC. Its protein product is CASSFLDQETQYF. This sequence joins TRBV27 and TRBJ2-5; D not certain. Trimming shortened V by 3 bases and J by 0 bases, and 5 bases separated the two germline ends. CDR1 and CDR2 (germline): MNHEY, SMNVEV (reference sequence). The CDR3 loop spans 13 amino acids.

This chain links TRBV7-8 with TRBJ1-2; D is undetermined. CDR1 is SGHVS and CDR2 is FQNEAQ in the germline V gene. The CDR3 length is 13 residues. V dropped 3 bases and J dropped 8 bases, with 13 bases sitting between them. DNA for the CDR3: TGTGCCAGCAGCTTCCACTCATTCGAAGGCTACACCTTC. Amino acids: CASSFHSFEGYTF. The complete variable domain, with remaining parts taken from reference TRBV7-8 and TRBJ1-2, reads GAGVSQSPRYKVAKRGQDVALRCDPISGHVSLFWYQQALGQGPEFLTYFQNEAQLDKSGLPSDRFFAERPEGSVSTLKIQRTQQEDSAVYLCASSFHSFEGYTFGSGTRLTVV.

CDR3 in amino acids: CAWSGGDTFLYGYTF. CDR3 bases: TGTGCCTGGAGTGGGGGAGACACTTTTCTCTATGGCTACACCTTC. The J gene is TRBJ1-2, the V gene TRBV30; D not certain. This CDR3 contains 15 residues. In germline, CDR1 is GTSNPN, CDR2 SVGIG (reference sequence). Between the trimmed V and J ends, which lost 1 base and 4 bases, there was a span of 16 bases.

V and J are TRBV5-6 and TRBJ1-5, with D tentatively TRBD1 (5 bases). Per germline, CDR1 SGHDT and CDR2 YYEEEE. V was cut by 4 bases and J by 1 base, with 9 bases left in between. This CDR3 comprises 14 residues. CDR3 in DNA: TGTGCCAGCAGCCCGGGGGGGAGCAATCAGCCCCAGCATTTT. This sequence encodes CASSPGGSNQPQHF. Full variable domain (outside the CDR3, taken from reference TRBV5-6 and TRBJ1-5): DAGVTQSPTHLIKTRGQQVTLRCSPKSGHDTVSWYQQALGQGPQFIFQYYEEEERQRGNFPDRFSGHQFPNYSSELNVNALLLGDSALYLCASSPGGSNQPQHFGDGTRLSIL.

This clone showed up just a few times. The V and J genes are TRBV28 and TRBJ2-2; D is possibly TRBD1 (5 bases). Looked up from germline, CDR1 is MDHEN and CDR2 is SYDVKM. The CDR3 is 13 residues long. Trimming stripped 10 bases from V and 0 bases from J, with 9 bases between. This CDR3 is CAMGQSNTGELFF. The DNA of the CDR3 is TGTGCCATGGGGCAGTCGAACACCGGGGAGCTGTTTTTT.

The rearrangement uses TRBV19 and TRBJ1-6, with D perhaps TRBD1 (5 bases). The CDR3 extends over 15 amino acids. Trimming left V 3 bases short and J 8 bases short, with 14 bases between. Per germline, CDR1 LNHDA and CDR2 SQIVND (reference sequence). CDR3 DNA: TGTGCCAGTAGTATGTGGCAGGGAGGTGATTCACCCCTCCACTTT. It specifies CASSMWQGGDSPLHF.

The J gene is TRBJ1-1, the V gene TRBV5-1, with a tentative D call TRBD1 (5 bases). V lost 4 bases and J 6 bases, leaving 19 bases between the germline ends. This CDR3 has 15 residues. Germline V gene data show CDR1 as SGHRS and CDR2 as YFSETQ. The CDR3 spells CASSPSGRVIAEAFF. For the CDR3, the DNA is TGCGCCAGCAGCCCATCGGGCAGGGTGATCGCTGAAGCTTTCTTT.

This chain connects TRBV25-1 to TRBJ2-7; 14 positions agree with TRBD2. CDR1 is MGHDK, CDR2 SYGVNS, per germline. J lost 2 bases, V lost 2 bases, and 8 bases had no gene match. The CDR3 has 18 residues. The CDR3 region is CASSEPPGLAGAPYEQYF. CDR3 nucleotides: TGTGCCAGCAGTGAACCCCCGGGACTAGCGGGAGCTCCCTACGAGCAGTACTTC.

The sample holds a few counts of this clone. V gene TRBV5-4 combines with J gene TRBJ2-1; D is perhaps TRBD2 (5 bases). V was pared by 3 bases and J by 7 bases, with 11 bases between. Germline V gene sequence: CDR1 SGHNT, CDR2 YYREEE (reference sequence). The CDR3 runs to 13 residues. The CDR3 reads CASSSEDWNEQFF. In nucleotides, the CDR3 is TGTGCCAGCAGCTCTGAGGACTGGAATGAGCAGTTCTTC.

The V call is TRBV7-9, the J call TRBJ2-1; weak D call: TRBD2 (5 bases). This CDR3 spans 15 amino acids. The germline V gene encodes CDR1 SEHNR and CDR2 FQNEAQ (reference sequence). V gave up 5 bases and J gave up 0 bases, with 11 bases separating them. CDR3 amino acids: CASSRTSSSYNEQFF. In DNA, the CDR3 is TGTGCCAGCAGCCGGACTTCTAGCTCCTACAATGAGCAGTTCTTC.

This chain links TRBV7-9 with TRBJ1-2, with a weak D call TRBD1 (5 bases). Trimming pared 5 bases from V and 2 bases from J, leaving 15 bases between. CDR3 length: 15 residues. The germline CDR1 and CDR2 sequences are SEHNR and FQNEAQ (reference sequence). The CDR3, as DNA: TGTGCCAGCAGCCCCGACAGTCCTCCGAACTATGGCTACACCTTC. This translates into CASSPDSPPNYGYTF.

This clone was observed a few times. This rearrangement joins TRBV29-1 to TRBJ2-5; 9 positions agree with TRBD1. The DNA end is more similar to TRBJ2-7, so the J call may be wrong. Germline CDR1 SQVTM, CDR2 ANQGSEA. The CDR3 covers 13 residues. CDR3 sequence: CSVGRGQGDEQYF. CDR3 coding DNA: TGCAGCGTTGGGAGGGGACAGGGAGACGAGCAGTACTTC.

This sequence joins TRBV7-9 and TRBJ1-5; D gene uncertain. Germline CDR1 is SEHNR and CDR2 is FQNEAQ (reference sequence). V lost 5 bases, J lost 1 base, and 6 bases lay in between. This CDR3 is 13 amino acids long. The CDR3 DNA sequence: TGTGCCAGCAGCCAGGCGAGCAATCAGCCCCAGCATTTT. Amino acid sequence: CASSQASNQPQHF.

This sequence joins TRBV28 and TRBJ1-4; TRBD1 aligns across 8 bases. The CDR3 covers 14 residues. J gave up 6 bases and V 7 bases, and 7 bases lay outside the gene matches. Per germline, CDR1 MDHEN and CDR2 SYDVKM. In DNA, the CDR3 is TGTGCCAGCAAGTCAGGGGGCGCGGATGAAAAACTGTTTTTT. As protein: CASKSGGADEKLFF.

The gene calls are TRBV18 and TRBJ1-3; a weak D match, TRBD1 (6 bases). The V gene lost 2 bases and the J gene lost 8 bases, with 13 bases spanning the gap. The CDR3 length is 14 residues. Germline V gives CDR1 KGHSH, CDR2 LQKENI. The CDR3 loop reads CASSPALEGDTIYF. Written as DNA, the CDR3 is TGTGCCAGCTCACCAGCCCTTGAGGGGGACACCATATATTTT.